The clone carrying this T cell receptor (beta chain) turned up a few times. The antigen is undetermined. The entry originates in a study of CD8 T cells in ankylosing spondylitis. Findings and limits, study-wide: Blood of patients with ankylosing spondylitis appeared to be characterized by a TCR beta motif of eight highly homologous variants. There was reportedly significant enrichment of clones that were disease-linked in matched ankylosing spondylitis synovial fluid. Disease-linked clones were CD8+ and relatively rare in peripheral blood.

Preparation of TCR beta libraries was done by quantitative 5'-RACE with molecular barcodes. TCRdb re-derived calls from the 5' RACE reads in MiXCR, one entry per CDR3 protein. In the table there are some 450,000 distinct CDR3 sequences, more than 15% of which are singletons. The sequencing sample was made of blood, either unsorted or a sorted T cell fraction (not recorded which). This receptor was identified in a male donor with ankylosing spondylitis.

The DNA of the CDR3 is TGTGCCACGGGCCATATGGGGGGCGACGCGGAGCTGTTTTTT. Encoded protein: CATGHMGGDAELFF. V gene TRBV6-2 or TRBV6-3 combines with J gene TRBJ2-2, with D possibly being TRBD1 or TRBD2 (6 bases each). This CDR3 has 14 residues. V was pared by 10 bases and J by 10 bases, with 22 bases between. CDR1 is MNHEY and CDR2 is SVGEGT in the germline V gene.